Below, 26 T cell receptor beta chains from the same sample are listed, as sequenced in a study of blood T cell repertoires in COVID-19. Produced via immunoSEQ multiplex PCR; TCRdb's table is partial and in-frame only. The data contain about 230,000 clones, about 85% of them singletons. The source material was peripheral blood. Receptors originate from an elderly woman with acute or convalescent COVID-19.

The V and J genes are TRBV19 and TRBJ1-1; perhaps TRBD1 as D (5 bases). The germline gives CDR1 LNHDA, CDR2 SQIVND (reference sequence). The CDR3 length is 16 residues. Between the trimmed V and J ends, which lost 5 bases and 0 bases, there was a span of 16 bases. CDR3 region: CASSPSDIWMNTEAFF. The DNA for the CDR3 is TGTGCCAGTAGTCCCTCGGACATCTGGATGAACACTGAAGCTTTCTTT. Based on the CDR3 plus reference TRBV19 and TRBJ1-1, the full variable domain is DGGITQSPKYLFRKEGQNVTLSCEQNLNHDAMYWYRQDPGQGLRLIYYSQIVNDFQKGDIAEGYSVSREKKESFPLTVTSAQKNPTAFYLCASSPSDIWMNTEAFFGQGTRLTVV.

The gene calls are TRBV25-1 and TRBJ2-3; tentatively, D is TRBD2 (5 bases). From germline, CDR1 is MGHDK and CDR2 SYGVNS. V lost 0 bases, J lost 6 bases, and 19 bases lay in between. The CDR3 runs to 17 residues. The CDR3 DNA reads TGTGCCAGCAGTGAATATCCCAGCGTAGGCCGGGGTGATACGCAGTATTTT. Translating it yields CASSEYPSVGRGDTQYF.

This chain links TRBV24-1 with TRBJ2-2; D is uncertain. The CDR3 spans 14 residues. Germline loops: CDR1 KGHDR, CDR2 SFDVKD. With 8 bases removed from V and 6 bases from J, the gap between germline ends came to 15 bases. The CDR3 spells CATKPSYPAGELFF. CDR3 nucleotide sequence: TGTGCCACCAAGCCCTCCTACCCCGCCGGGGAGCTGTTTTTT.

V is TRBV6-5 and J is TRBJ1-1, with D tentatively TRBD1 (6 bases). V dropped 8 bases and J dropped 5 bases, with 15 bases sitting between them. Germline V CDR1 and CDR2: MNHEY, SVGAGI. This CDR3 contains 13 residues. The DNA of the CDR3 is TGTGCCAGCCTTAGGGGGGGCGGGACTGAAGCTTTCTTT. Residues: CASLRGGGTEAFF.

CDR3 nucleotides: TGTGCCATCAGTGATAGGGGGCATGGGCTTCCAGAGACCCAGTACTTC. Translated, it gives CAISDRGHGLPETQYF. V gene TRBV10-3 combines with J gene TRBJ2-5; TRBD1 aligns across 7 bases. In germline, CDR1 is ENHRY, CDR2 SYGVKD. The CDR3 loop spans 16 amino acids. Trimming removed 3 bases from V and 4 bases from J; junction bases left unmatched: 11.

The rearrangement joins TRBV6-5 to TRBJ1-3; D ambiguous. The CDR3 length is 12 residues. The germline V gene encodes CDR1 MNHEY and CDR2 SVGAGI. V was shortened by 7 bases and J by 0 bases, with 4 bases between the two germline ends. The CDR3 DNA is TGTGCCAGCACCTCCTCTGGAAACACCATATATTTT. It specifies CASTSSGNTIYF.

V gene TRBV2 combines with J gene TRBJ1-5, with a weak D call TRBD1 (6 bases). Germline CDR1 and CDR2: SNHLY and FYNNEI. Trimming removed 4 bases at V and 1 base at J, with 17 bases between. The CDR3 runs to 17 residues. The CDR3 bases are TGTGCCAGCAGTGTACCCAGGGGCGGATCGAGCAATCAGCCCCAGCATTTT. As protein: CASSVPRGGSSNQPQHF.

The chain recombines TRBV3-1 (or the pseudogene TRBV3-2) with TRBJ2-7, with D tentatively TRBD1 (5 bases). The CDR3 loop spans 13 amino acids. Trimming removed 5 bases at V and 2 bases at J, with 10 bases between. CDR1 is LGHDT, CDR2 YNNKEL, per germline (reference sequence). This chain's CDR3 is CASSVGRAYEQYF. The CDR3, as DNA: TGTGCCAGCAGCGTAGGCAGGGCCTACGAGCAGTACTTC.

This clone has at least ten counts. The gene calls are TRBV6-5 and TRBJ1-1; no definite D call. Trimming took off 2 bases at V and 4 bases at J, with 2 bases between the two ends. Per the germline V gene, CDR1 is MNHEY and CDR2 is SVGAGI. The CDR3 runs 11 residues. In nucleotides, the CDR3 is TGTGCCAGCAGTTACCTCACTGAAGCTTTCTTT. Translated: CASSYLTEAFF.

This clone was counted between two and nine times. The chain is built from TRBV5-1 and TRBJ2-7; tentatively, D is TRBD1 (7 bases). Germline V gene lookup returns CDR1 SGHRS and CDR2 YFSETQ. The CDR3 contains 15 residues. Between the trimmed V and J ends, which lost 3 bases and 5 bases, there was a span of 18 bases. CDR3 nucleotides: TGCGCCAGCAGCTCCGGGGGACAGCCTTCCAACGAGCAGTACTTC. Its protein is CASSSGGQPSNEQYF.

The chain uses TRBV3-1 (or the pseudogene TRBV3-2) and TRBJ2-7; 8 bases match TRBD2. This CDR3 has 13 amino acids. V shed 0 bases, J shed 10 bases, and the junction held 5 bases outside the gene matches. Germline-derived CDR1 and CDR2 are LGHDT and YNNKEL (reference sequence). The CDR3 DNA is TGTGCCAGCAGCCAAGACCCACTAGCGGCTCAGTACTTC. Its translation is CASSQDPLAAQYF.

This clone was detected only a few times. The chain is built from TRBV19 and TRBJ1-1, with 9 bases aligning to TRBD1. V lost 5 bases, J lost 5 bases, and 6 bases stayed unmatched. The germline V gene encodes CDR1 LNHDA and CDR2 SQIVND (reference sequence). There are 14 residues in the CDR3. CDR3 sequence (DNA): TGTGCCAGTAGTTCGGGACAGGGAGGGACTGAAGCTTTCTTT. Translated, it gives CASSSGQGGTEAFF.

This chain connects TRBV5-4 to TRBJ1-5, with 9 bases that match TRBD1. V trimming: 4 bases; J trimming: 5 bases; junction bases outside the gene matches: 1. Germline CDR1 and CDR2: SGHNT and YYREEE (reference sequence). The CDR3 covers 13 residues. In DNA, the CDR3 is TGTGCCAGCAGCGGGGACAGGGATCAGCCCCAGCATTTT. Translating it yields CASSGDRDQPQHF.

The chain uses TRBV7-9 and TRBJ1-5; tentative D call: TRBD1 (5 bases). V gave up 5 bases and J gave up 4 bases, with 15 bases separating them. This CDR3 spans 15 amino acids. Germline loops: CDR1 SEHNR, CDR2 FQNEAQ (reference sequence). The CDR3: CASSQDTSGNQPQHF. The CDR3, as DNA: TGTGCCAGCAGCCAGGACACCTCCGGTAATCAGCCCCAGCATTTT.

This clone has more than one count but fewer than ten. The rearrangement links TRBV28 to TRBJ2-2, with a weak D call TRBD2 (6 bases). V shed 3 bases and J shed 5 bases, with 10 bases lying between them. This CDR3 has 14 residues. CDR1 and CDR2 (germline): MDHEN, SYDVKM. CDR3 nucleotides: TGTGCCAGCAGTTTTTCGGCGGGAACCGGGGAGCTGTTTTTT. Its protein product is CASSFSAGTGELFF.

The gene calls are TRBV19 and TRBJ2-7; 8 bases line up with TRBD2. The ends lost 5 bases at V and 4 bases at J; junction bases unmatched: 10. The CDR3 consists of 15 residues. The germline V gene encodes CDR1 LNHDA and CDR2 SQIVND (reference sequence). CDR3 region: CASSPLRGGPYEQYF. The DNA for the CDR3 is TGTGCCAGTAGTCCCCTTCGGGGGGGACCTTACGAGCAGTACTTC. Variable domain in full (rest from reference TRBV19 and TRBJ2-7): DGGITQSPKYLFRKEGQNVTLSCEQNLNHDAMYWYRQDPGQGLRLIYYSQIVNDFQKGDIAEGYSVSREKKESFPLTVTSAQKNPTAFYLCASSPLRGGPYEQYFGPGTRLTVT.

This chain connects TRBV27 to TRBJ2-7, with 9 nucleotides matching TRBD1. The length of the CDR3 is 15 residues. The ends lost 9 bases at V and 0 bases at J; junction bases unmatched: 9. Germline V gene sequence: CDR1 MNHEY, CDR2 SMNVEV (reference sequence). CDR3 protein: CARSGTGMVSYEQYF. CDR3 in DNA: TGTGCCAGGTCCGGGACAGGGATGGTCTCCTACGAGCAGTACTTC.

The sample holds a few counts of this clone. The rearrangement uses TRBV5-1 and TRBJ2-7; 9 nucleotides line up with TRBD1. With V trimmed by 2 bases and J by 2 bases, 2 bases remained unmatched. The length of the CDR3 is 14 residues. In germline, CDR1 is SGHRS, CDR2 YFSETQ. The chain's CDR3 is CASSLQGAPYEQYF. CDR3 sequence (DNA): TGCGCCAGCAGCTTACAGGGGGCCCCCTACGAGCAGTACTTC.

The chain joins TRBV7-2 to TRBJ2-5; maybe TRBD1 (6 bases). In germline, CDR1 is SGHTA, CDR2 FQGNSA. The CDR3 is 14 residues long. Trimming removed 4 bases from V and 2 bases from J, with 11 bases in between. The CDR3 nucleotides are TGTGCCAGCAGCTCACGGGACAAACAAGAGACCCAGTACTTC. It is translated as CASSSRDKQETQYF.

The rearrangement uses TRBV3-1 (or the pseudogene TRBV3-2) and TRBJ1-5; D is undetermined. The germline gives CDR1 LGHDT, CDR2 YNNKEL (reference sequence). This CDR3 contains 15 residues. V was clipped by 3 bases and J by 0 bases, with 9 bases between them. The CDR3 region has the DNA TGTGCCAGCAGCCAGCTCTACAGTAGCAATCAGCCCCAGCATTTT. Its protein product is CASSQLYSSNQPQHF.

This clone was counted only a few times. This chain joins TRBV9 and TRBJ2-5; TRBD1 agrees at 11 bases. CDR1 and CDR2 (germline): SGDLS, YYNGEE. V lost 3 bases, J lost 4 bases, and 2 bases stayed unmatched. The CDR3 sequence is 14 residues long. The CDR3 DNA sequence: TGTGCCAGCAGCGGGACAGGGGGCGGAGAGACCCAGTACTTC. Amino acid sequence: CASSGTGGGETQYF.

This CDR3 is CASVGAGTEAFF. As DNA, the CDR3 is TGTGCCAGTGTGGGGGCGGGCACTGAAGCTTTCTTT. The chain employs TRBV3-1 (or the pseudogene TRBV3-2) and TRBJ1-1, with TRBD1 as a possible D gene (6 bases). Trimming took 9 bases from V and 4 from J, leaving 12 bases between them. This CDR3 is built from 12 residues. Germline V gene sequence: CDR1 LGHDT, CDR2 YNNKEL (reference sequence).

This chain uses TRBV5-5 with TRBJ1-5; 11 bases agree with TRBD1. The V and J ends lost 0 bases and 8 bases, in that order; junction bases with no gene match: 4. Germline lookup yields CDR1 SGHKS and CDR2 YYEKEE (reference sequence). This CDR3 comprises 15 residues. CDR3 sequence (DNA): TGTGCCAGCAGCTTGGAAGGGACAGGGGGTGAGCCCCAGCATTTT. This translates into CASSLEGTGGEPQHF.

V and J are TRBV19 and TRBJ2-2, with D maybe TRBD2 (5 bases). The CDR3 is 16 residues long. Germline V gives CDR1 LNHDA, CDR2 SQIVND (reference sequence). Trimming shortened V by 9 bases and J by 4 bases, and 21 bases separated the two germline ends. The DNA of the CDR3 is TGTGCCAGCTCAAATCCGCGAGGGAACCCCACCGGGGAGCTGTTTTTT. Translated: CASSNPRGNPTGELFF.

The chain combines TRBV11-2 with TRBJ2-7; tentative D call: TRBD2 (6 bases). CDR3 length: 17 residues. Germline CDR1 reads SGHAT; CDR2 reads FQNNGV. Trimming pared 2 bases from V and 3 bases from J, leaving 20 bases between. The DNA for the CDR3 is TGTGCCAGCAGCTTAATGGCTTTGGGCGGGGCCCTCTACGAGCAGTACTTC. This translates into CASSLMALGGALYEQYF.

This sequence joins TRBV3-1 (or the pseudogene TRBV3-2) and TRBJ1-3, with D possibly TRBD1 on 6 matching bases. Germline CDR1 reads LGHDT; CDR2 reads YNNKEL (reference sequence). CDR3 length: 14 residues. V was shortened by 4 bases and J by 4 bases, with 11 bases between the two germline ends. The CDR3 region is CASSLGTLGNTIYF. The CDR3 region has the DNA TGTGCCAGCAGCCTAGGGACACTCGGAAACACCATATATTTT.